These 10 T cell receptor beta chains originate from one sample sequenced in a study of metastatic and nonmetastatic thyroid tumors (dated by TCRdb to 2018 to 2021). The library was obtained by PCR. The run used an Illumina HiSeq 4000. TCRdb trimmed public reads at Q25 via fastp, called clones via MiXCR and kept in-frame beta chains. The sample table holds some 52,000 clones, of which approximately 19% were seen once. Almost 3% of the sample belongs to the ten largest clones. Before undergoing thyroid surgery, none of the patients had been given any kind of treatment. The specimen was blood. The receptor source for this set is a female donor with papillary thyroid cancer or a benign thyroid nodule (not recorded which). Some clones in this sample may be carry-over from other donors' samples.

This clone appeared many times. The chain employs TRBV4-2 and TRBJ2-1, with 10 nucleotides matching TRBD2. There are 16 residues in the CDR3. Germline V gene lookup returns CDR1 LGHNA and CDR2 YNFKEQ. V lost 0 bases to trimming and J lost 9 bases; unmatched junction nucleotides: 8. The chain's CDR3 is CASSQDGLAGVGEQFF. For the CDR3, the DNA is TGTGCCAGCAGCCAAGATGGGCTAGCGGGAGTTGGTGAGCAGTTCTTC.

The table lists this clone with a few counts. V and J are TRBV28 and TRBJ1-6; the D is unclear. Trimming shortened V by 6 bases and J by 7 bases, and 10 bases separated the two germline ends. CDR3 length: 13 residues. Germline-derived CDR1 and CDR2 are MDHEN and SYDVKM. The DNA of the CDR3 is TGTGCCAGCAGCCGTGGCCGCAATTCACCCCTCCACTTT. Protein product: CASSRGRNSPLHF.

Of note for this clone: With a much larger clone just one base away, this may be a read error. The chain recombines TRBV20-1 with TRBJ2-7, with D unresolved. The germline V gene has CDR1 DFQATT and CDR2 SNEGSKA (reference sequence). The V end lost 7 bases, the J end lost 5 bases, and 12 bases lay between the germline ends. This CDR3 contains 11 residues. This CDR3 reads CSVSPCDEQYF. As DNA, the CDR3 is TGCAGTGTTAGTCCCTGCGACGAGCAGTACTTC.

This clone was seen many times. The chain combines TRBV20-1 with TRBJ2-5, with 7 bases that match TRBD2. Germline assignment: CDR1 DFQATT and CDR2 SNEGSKA (reference sequence). The ends lost 1 base at V and 2 bases at J; junction bases unmatched: 4. The length of the CDR3 is 14 residues. CDR3 loop: CSARGLAAQETQYF. The CDR3 nucleotides read TGCAGTGCTAGAGGTCTAGCGGCACAAGAGACCCAGTACTTC.

This rearrangement joins TRBV4-1 to TRBJ2-2; 9 bases agree with TRBD2. This CDR3 spans 15 amino acids. Germline V gene sequence: CDR1 MGHRA, CDR2 YSYEKL. The V segment lost 1 base and the J segment 4 bases; nucleotides outside the gene matches: 1. The CDR3 nucleotides read TGCGCCAGCAGCCAAGCACTAGCGGGCACCGGGGAGCTGTTTTTT. Translation: CASSQALAGTGELFF.

This clone showed up many times. The gene calls are TRBV2 and TRBJ2-5; the D call may be TRBD1 or TRBD2 (6 bases each). This CDR3 contains 15 residues. The germline V gene encodes CDR1 SNHLY and CDR2 FYNNEI. V lost 5 bases and J 4 bases, leaving 17 bases between the germline ends. The CDR3 DNA follows: TGTGCCAGCAGTTCAGGGGTTCTGGGGGGAGAGACCCAGTACTTC. It translates to CASSSGVLGGETQYF.

This chain connects TRBV20-1 to TRBJ2-7, with D possibly TRBD2 on 5 matching bases. The length of the CDR3 is 16 residues. Germline-derived CDR1 and CDR2 are DFQATT and SNEGSKA (reference sequence). V lost 0 bases to trimming and J lost 6 bases, with 21 bases between them. CDR3 nucleotide sequence: TGCAGTGCTAGAGATCGGGTAGCAGGAGGTTGGGCCGAGCAGTACTTC. Translation: CSARDRVAGGWAEQYF.

This clone was recorded at least ten times. CDR3 amino acids: CASSLDGRLTPYGYTF. The CDR3 DNA follows: TGTGCCAGCAGTTTAGACGGCAGATTAACCCCCTATGGCTACACCTTC. This chain connects TRBV27 to TRBJ1-2; D ambiguous. The V gene lost 2 bases and the J gene lost 4 bases, with 17 bases spanning the gap. CDR1 is MNHEY, CDR2 SMNVEV, per germline (reference sequence). This CDR3 is built from 16 residues.

The sample holds many counts of this clone. The chain is built from TRBV9 and TRBJ2-5; maybe TRBD2 (6 bases). This CDR3 has 14 residues. Germline loops: CDR1 SGDLS, CDR2 YYNGEE. V lost 4 bases, J lost 7 bases, and 17 bases lay in between. In nucleotides, the CDR3 is TGTGCCAGCAGCCCCCGAGGGCGGGACGGGACCCAGTACTTC. Protein product: CASSPRGRDGTQYF.

Points on this clone: The germline gene is not matched at one end of the junction; a read error may be the cause. The genes are TRBV2 and TRBJ1-1, with a tentative D call TRBD1 (5 bases). CDR1 and CDR2 (germline): SNHLY, FYNNEI. The CDR3 contains 16 residues. This CDR3 reads CASSEDRRGADTGAFF. As DNA, the CDR3 is TGTGCCAGCAGTGAAGACAGGCGTGGAGCAGACACTGGAGCTTTCTTT.